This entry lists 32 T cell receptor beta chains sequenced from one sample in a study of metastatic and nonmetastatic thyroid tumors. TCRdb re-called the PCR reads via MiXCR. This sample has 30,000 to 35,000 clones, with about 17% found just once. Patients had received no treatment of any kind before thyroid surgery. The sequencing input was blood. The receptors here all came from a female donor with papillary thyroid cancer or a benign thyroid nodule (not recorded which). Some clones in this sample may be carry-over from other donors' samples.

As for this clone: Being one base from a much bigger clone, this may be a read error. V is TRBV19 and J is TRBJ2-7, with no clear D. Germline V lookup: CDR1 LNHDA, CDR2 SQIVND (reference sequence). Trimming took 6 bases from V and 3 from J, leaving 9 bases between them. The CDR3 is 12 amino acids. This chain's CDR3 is CASRGYSYEQYF. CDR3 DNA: TGTGCCAGTAGAGGGTACAGCTACGAGCAGTACTTC. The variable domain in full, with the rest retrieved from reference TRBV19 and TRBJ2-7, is DGGITQSPKYLFRKEGQNVTLSCEQNLNHDAMYWYRQDPGQGLRLIYYSQIVNDFQKGDIAEGYSVSREKKESFPLTVTSAQKNPTAFYLCASRGYSYEQYFGPGTRLTVT.

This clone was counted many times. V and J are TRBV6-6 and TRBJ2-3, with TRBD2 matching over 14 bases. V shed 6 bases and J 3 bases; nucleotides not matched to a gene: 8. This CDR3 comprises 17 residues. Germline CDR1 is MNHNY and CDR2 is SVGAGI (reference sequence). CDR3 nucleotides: TGTGCCAGCAGAATAAGACTAGCGGGAGGGGGTACAGATACGCAGTATTTT. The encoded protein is CASRIRLAGGGTDTQYF.

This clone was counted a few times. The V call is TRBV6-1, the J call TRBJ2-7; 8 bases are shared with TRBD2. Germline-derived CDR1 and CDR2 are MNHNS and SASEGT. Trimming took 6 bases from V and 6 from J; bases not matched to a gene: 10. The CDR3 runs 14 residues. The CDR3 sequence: CASSWLAGSPEQYF. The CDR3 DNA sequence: TGTGCCAGCAGCTGGTTAGCGGGATCCCCCGAGCAGTACTTC.

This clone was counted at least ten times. This CDR3 reads CAWSVVGTRSNQPQHF. In nucleotides, the CDR3 is TGTGCCTGGAGTGTGGTGGGGACCCGTAGCAATCAGCCCCAGCATTTT. V gene TRBV30 combines with J gene TRBJ1-5; D may be TRBD1 (5 bases). The germline V gene encodes CDR1 GTSNPN and CDR2 SVGIG (reference sequence). CDR3 length: 16 residues. The V end lost 0 bases, the J end lost 0 bases, and 12 bases lay between the germline ends.

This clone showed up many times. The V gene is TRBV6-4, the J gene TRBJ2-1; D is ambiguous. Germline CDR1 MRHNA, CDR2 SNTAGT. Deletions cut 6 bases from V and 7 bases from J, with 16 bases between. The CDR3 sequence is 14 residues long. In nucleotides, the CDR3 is TGTGCCAGCAGCCCGGCGCCTACTACAAATGAGCAGTTCTTC. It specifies CASSPAPTTNEQFF.

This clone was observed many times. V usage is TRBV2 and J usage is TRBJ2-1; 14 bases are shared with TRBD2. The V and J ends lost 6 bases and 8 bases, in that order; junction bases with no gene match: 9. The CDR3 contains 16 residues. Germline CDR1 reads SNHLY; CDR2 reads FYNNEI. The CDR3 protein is CASRWTSGRSGDEQFF. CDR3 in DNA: TGTGCCAGCAGATGGACTAGCGGGAGGAGTGGCGATGAGCAGTTCTTC.

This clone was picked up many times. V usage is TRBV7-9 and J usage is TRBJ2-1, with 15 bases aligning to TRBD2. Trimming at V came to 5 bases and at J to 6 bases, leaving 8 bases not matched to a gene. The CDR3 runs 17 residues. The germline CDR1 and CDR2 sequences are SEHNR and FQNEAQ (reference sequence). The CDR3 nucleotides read TGTGCCAGCAGCACTCCCACGGGACTAGCGGGAGGCAATGAGCAGTTCTTC. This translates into CASSTPTGLAGGNEQFF.

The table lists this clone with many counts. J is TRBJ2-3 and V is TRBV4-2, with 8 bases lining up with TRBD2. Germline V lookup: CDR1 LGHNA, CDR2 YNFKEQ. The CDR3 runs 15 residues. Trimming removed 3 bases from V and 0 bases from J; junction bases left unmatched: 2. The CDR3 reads CASSHGRGSTDTQYF. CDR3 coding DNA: TGTGCCAGCAGCCACGGGAGGGGTAGCACAGATACGCAGTATTTT.

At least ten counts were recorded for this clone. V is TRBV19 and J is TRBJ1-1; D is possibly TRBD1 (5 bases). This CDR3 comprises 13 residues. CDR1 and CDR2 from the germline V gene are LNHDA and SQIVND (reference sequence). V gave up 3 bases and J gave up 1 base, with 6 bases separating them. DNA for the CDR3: TGTGCCAGTAGTATTGGGGGGAACACTGAAGCTTTCTTT. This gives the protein CASSIGGNTEAFF.

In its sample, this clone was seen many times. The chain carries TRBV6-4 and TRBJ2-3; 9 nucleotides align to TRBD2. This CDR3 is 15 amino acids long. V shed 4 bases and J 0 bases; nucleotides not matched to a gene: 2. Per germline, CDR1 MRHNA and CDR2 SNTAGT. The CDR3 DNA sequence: TGTGCCAGCAGTGCGACTAGCGGTAGCACAGATACGCAGTATTTT. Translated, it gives CASSATSGSTDTQYF.

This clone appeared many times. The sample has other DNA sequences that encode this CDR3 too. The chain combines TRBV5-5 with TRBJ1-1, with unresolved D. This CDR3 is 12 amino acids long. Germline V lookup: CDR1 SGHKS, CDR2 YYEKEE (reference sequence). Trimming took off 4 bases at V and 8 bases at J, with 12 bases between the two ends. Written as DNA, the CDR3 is TGTGCCAGCAGCCCAACACTCCAGGAAGCTTTCTTT. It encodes CASSPTLQEAFF.

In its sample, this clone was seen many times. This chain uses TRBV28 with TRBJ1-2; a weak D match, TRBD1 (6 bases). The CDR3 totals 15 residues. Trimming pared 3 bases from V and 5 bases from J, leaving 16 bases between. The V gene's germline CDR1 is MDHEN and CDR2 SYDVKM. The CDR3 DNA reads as TGTGCCAGCAGTTTGCAAGTCAGGGGTGGATATGGCTACACCTTC. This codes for CASSLQVRGGYGYTF.

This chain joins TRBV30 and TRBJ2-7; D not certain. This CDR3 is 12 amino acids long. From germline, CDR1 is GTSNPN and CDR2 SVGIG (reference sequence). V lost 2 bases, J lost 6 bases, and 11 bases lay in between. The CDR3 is CAWSLSLSEQYF. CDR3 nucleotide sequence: TGTGCCTGGAGTCTGTCCTTGAGCGAGCAGTACTTC.

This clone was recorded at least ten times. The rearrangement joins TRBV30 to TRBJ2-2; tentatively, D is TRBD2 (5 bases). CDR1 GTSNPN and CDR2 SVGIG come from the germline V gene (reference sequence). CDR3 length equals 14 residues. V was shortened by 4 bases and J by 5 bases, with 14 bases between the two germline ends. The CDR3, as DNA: TGTGCCTGGAAAGGCGGGCCTGGGACCGGGGAGCTGTTTTTT. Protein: CAWKGGPGTGELFF.

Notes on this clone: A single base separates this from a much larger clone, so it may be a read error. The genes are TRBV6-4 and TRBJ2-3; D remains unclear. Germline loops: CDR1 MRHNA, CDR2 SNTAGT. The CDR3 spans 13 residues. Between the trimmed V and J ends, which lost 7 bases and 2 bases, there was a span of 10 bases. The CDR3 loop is CASILEHTDTQYF. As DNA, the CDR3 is TGTGCCAGCATCCTCGAGCACACAGATACGCAGTATTTT.

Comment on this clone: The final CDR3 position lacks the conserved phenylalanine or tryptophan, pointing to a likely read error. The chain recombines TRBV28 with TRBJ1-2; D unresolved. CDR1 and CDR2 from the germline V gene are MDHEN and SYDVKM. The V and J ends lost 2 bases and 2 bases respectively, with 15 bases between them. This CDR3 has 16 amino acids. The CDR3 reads CASSLVVSDKNYGYTL. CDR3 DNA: TGTGCCAGCAGTTTAGTAGTATCCGATAAGAACTATGGCTACACCCTT.

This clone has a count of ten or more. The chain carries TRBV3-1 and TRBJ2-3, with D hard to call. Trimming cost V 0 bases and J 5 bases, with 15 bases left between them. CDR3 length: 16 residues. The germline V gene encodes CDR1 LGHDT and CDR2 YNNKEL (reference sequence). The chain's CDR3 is CASSQESPNVGDTQYF. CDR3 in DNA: TGTGCCAGCAGCCAAGAGTCCCCCAACGTGGGAGATACGCAGTATTTT.

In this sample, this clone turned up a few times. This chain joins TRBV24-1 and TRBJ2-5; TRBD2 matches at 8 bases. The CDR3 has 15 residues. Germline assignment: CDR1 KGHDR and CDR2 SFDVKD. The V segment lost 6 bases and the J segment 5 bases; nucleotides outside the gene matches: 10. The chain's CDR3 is CATSLAGWPRETQYF. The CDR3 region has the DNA TGTGCCACCAGTTTAGCGGGATGGCCACGTGAGACCCAGTACTTC.

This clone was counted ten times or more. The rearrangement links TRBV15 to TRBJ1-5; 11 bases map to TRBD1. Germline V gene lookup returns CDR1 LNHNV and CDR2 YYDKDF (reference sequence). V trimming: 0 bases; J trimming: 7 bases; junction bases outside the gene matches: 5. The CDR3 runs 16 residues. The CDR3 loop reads CATSRDPGTGGQPQHF. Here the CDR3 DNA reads TGTGCCACCAGCAGAGACCCCGGGACAGGGGGGCAGCCCCAGCATTTT.

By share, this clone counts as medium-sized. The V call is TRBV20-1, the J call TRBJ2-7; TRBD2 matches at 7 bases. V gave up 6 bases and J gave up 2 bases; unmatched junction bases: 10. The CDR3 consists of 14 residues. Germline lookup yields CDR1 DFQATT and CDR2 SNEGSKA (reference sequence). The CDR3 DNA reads TGCAGTGCCTCCAATGGGCGGGAGCCCTACGAGCAGTACTTC. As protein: CSASNGREPYEQYF.

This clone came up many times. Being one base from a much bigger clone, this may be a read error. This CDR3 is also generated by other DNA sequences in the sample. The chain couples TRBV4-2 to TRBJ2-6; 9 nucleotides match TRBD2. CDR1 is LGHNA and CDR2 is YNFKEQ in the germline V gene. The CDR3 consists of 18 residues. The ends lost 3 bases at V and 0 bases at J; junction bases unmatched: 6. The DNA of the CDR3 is TGTGCCAGCAGCCAGTATGTGACTAGCGGCTCTGGGGCCAACGTCCTGACTTTC. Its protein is CASSQYVTSGSGANVLTF.

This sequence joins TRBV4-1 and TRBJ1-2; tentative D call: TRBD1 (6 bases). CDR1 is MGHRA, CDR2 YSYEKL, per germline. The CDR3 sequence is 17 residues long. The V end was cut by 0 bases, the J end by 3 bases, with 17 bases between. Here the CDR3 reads CASSQDKAGAVYYGYTF. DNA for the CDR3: TGCGCCAGCAGCCAAGATAAGGCAGGGGCGGTATACTATGGCTACACCTTC.

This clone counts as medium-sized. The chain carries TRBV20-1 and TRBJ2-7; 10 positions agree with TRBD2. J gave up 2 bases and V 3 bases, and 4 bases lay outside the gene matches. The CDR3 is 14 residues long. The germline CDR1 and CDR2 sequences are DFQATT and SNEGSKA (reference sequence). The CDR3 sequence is CSASGLAEPYEQYF. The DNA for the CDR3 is TGCAGTGCTAGTGGACTAGCGGAACCCTACGAGCAGTACTTC.

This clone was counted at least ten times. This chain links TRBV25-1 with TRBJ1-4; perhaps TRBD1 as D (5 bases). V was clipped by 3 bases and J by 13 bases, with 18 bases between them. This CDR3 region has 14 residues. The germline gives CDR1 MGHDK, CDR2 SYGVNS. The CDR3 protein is CASSDWTLSAGLFF. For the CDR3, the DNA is TGTGCCAGCAGTGATTGGACACTCTCCGCGGGACTGTTTTTT.

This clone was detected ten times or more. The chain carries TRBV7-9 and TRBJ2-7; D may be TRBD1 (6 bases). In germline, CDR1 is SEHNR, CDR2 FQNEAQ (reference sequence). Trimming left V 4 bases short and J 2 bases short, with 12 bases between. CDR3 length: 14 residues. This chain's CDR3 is CASSSRDNPYEQYF. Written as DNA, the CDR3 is TGTGCCAGCAGCTCAAGGGACAATCCCTACGAGCAGTACTTC.

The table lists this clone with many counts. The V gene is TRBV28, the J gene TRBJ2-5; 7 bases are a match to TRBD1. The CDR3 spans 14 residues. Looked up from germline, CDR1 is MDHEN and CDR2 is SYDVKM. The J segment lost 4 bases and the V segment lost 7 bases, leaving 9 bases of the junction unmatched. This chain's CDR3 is CASTETGTGETQYF. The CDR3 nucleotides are TGTGCCAGCACAGAGACAGGGACGGGAGAGACCCAGTACTTC.

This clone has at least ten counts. The CDR3 loop reads CASSRGSSTGYEQYF. The CDR3 DNA reads TGTGCCAGCAGCCGAGGGAGCTCAACGGGATACGAGCAGTACTTC. V gene TRBV5-4 combines with J gene TRBJ2-7, with a weak D call TRBD2 (5 bases). Germline CDR1 reads SGHNT; CDR2 reads YYREEE (reference sequence). CDR3 length equals 15 residues. Trimming removed 4 bases at V and 4 bases at J, with 18 bases between.

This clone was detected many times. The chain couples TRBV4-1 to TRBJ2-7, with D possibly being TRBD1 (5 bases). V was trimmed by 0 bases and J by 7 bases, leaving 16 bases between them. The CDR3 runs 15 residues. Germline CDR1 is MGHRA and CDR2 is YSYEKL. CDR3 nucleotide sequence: TGCGCCAGCAGCCAAGATCTGCAGGGATGGCGGGAGCAGTACTTC. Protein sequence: CASSQDLQGWREQYF.

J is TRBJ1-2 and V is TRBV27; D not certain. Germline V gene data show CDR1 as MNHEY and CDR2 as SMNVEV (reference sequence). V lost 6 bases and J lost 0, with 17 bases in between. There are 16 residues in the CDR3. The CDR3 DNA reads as TGTGCCAGCAGCCCAAGGTGGGGTTCAACTAACTATGGCTACACCTTC. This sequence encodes CASSPRWGSTNYGYTF.

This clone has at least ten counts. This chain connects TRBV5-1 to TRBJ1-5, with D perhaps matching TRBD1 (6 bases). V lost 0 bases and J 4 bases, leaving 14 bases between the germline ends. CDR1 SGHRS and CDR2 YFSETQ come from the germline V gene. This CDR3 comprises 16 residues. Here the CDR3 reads CASSLASGGRNQPQHF. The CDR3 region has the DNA TGCGCCAGCAGCTTGGCCTCCGGGGGGCGAAATCAGCCCCAGCATTTT.

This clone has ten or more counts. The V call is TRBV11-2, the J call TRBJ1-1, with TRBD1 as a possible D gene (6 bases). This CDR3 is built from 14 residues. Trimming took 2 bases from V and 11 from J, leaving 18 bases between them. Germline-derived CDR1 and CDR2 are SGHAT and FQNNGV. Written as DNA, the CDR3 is TGTGCCAGCAGCTTATCATCAGGGGCGGCCGCGGCTTTCTTT. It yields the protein CASSLSSGAAAAFF. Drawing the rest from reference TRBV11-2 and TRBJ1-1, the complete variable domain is EAGVAQSPRYKIIEKRQSVAFWCNPISGHATLYWYQQILGQGPKLLIQFQNNGVVDDSQLPKDRFSAERLKGVDSTLKIQPAKLEDSAVYLCASSLSSGAAAAFFGQGTRLTVV.

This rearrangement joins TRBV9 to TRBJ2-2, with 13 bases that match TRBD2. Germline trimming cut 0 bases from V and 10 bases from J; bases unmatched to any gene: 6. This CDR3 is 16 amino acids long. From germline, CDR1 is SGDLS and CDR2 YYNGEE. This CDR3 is CASSVGGLAGVSELFF. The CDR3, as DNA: TGTGCCAGCAGCGTAGGCGGACTAGCGGGAGTATCGGAGCTGTTTTTT. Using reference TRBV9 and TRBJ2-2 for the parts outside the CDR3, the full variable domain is DSGVTQTPKHLITATGQRVTLRCSPRSGDLSVYWYQQSLDQGLQFLIQYYNGEERAKGNILERFSAQQFPDLHSELNLSSLELGDSALYFCASSVGGLAGVSELFFGEGSRLTVL.